The next 25 T cell receptor beta chains were all read from a single sample in a study of blood T cell repertoires in COVID-19. Assay: immunoSEQ multiplex PCR; the TCRdb copy retains only in-frame clones and omits some. The sample has under 300,000 clones, less than 85% seen once. Sequenced sample: peripheral blood. The receptors shown here come from a human donor with COVID-19, enrolled during active disease. The donor label of this sample is uncertain.

The chain links TRBV5-1 to TRBJ2-2; D perhaps matches TRBD1 (5 bases). Germline assignment: CDR1 SGHRS and CDR2 YFSETQ. The ends were cut back, 0 bases at V and 2 bases at J, with 8 bases in the middle. The CDR3 consists of 15 residues. The CDR3, as DNA: TGCGCCAGCAGCTTGGCGGACACTAACACCGGGGAGCTGTTTTTT. Its translation: CASSLADTNTGELFF. Full variable domain (outside the CDR3, taken from reference TRBV5-1 and TRBJ2-2): KAGVTQTPRYLIKTRGQQVTLSCSPISGHRSVSWYQQTPGQGLQFLFEYFSETQRNKGNFPGRFSGRQFSNSRSEMNVSTLELGDSALYLCASSLADTNTGELFFGEGSRLTVL.

The V gene is TRBV6-5, the J gene TRBJ2-7; no clear D gene. The CDR3 is 14 amino acids. V was cut by 5 bases and J by 4 bases, with 15 bases left in between. Germline V lookup: CDR1 MNHEY, CDR2 SVGAGI. CDR3 DNA: TGTGCCAGCAGTAACCGAGGTCCAGTTTACGAGCAGTACTTC. This sequence encodes CASSNRGPVYEQYF.

The gene calls are TRBV29-1 and TRBJ1-1; D remains unclear. V was clipped by 4 bases and J by 5 bases, with 14 bases between them. In germline, CDR1 is SQVTM, CDR2 ANQGSEA. The CDR3 runs to 13 residues. The CDR3 loop reads CSVASEGGTEAFF. The CDR3, as DNA: TGCAGCGTTGCCTCCGAGGGAGGGACTGAAGCTTTCTTT.

The V gene is TRBV11-2, the J gene TRBJ2-1; tentative D call: TRBD2 (6 bases). The CDR3 loop spans 15 amino acids. The V and J ends lost 5 bases and 0 bases respectively, with 11 bases between them. Germline V gives CDR1 SGHAT, CDR2 FQNNGV. The chain's CDR3 is CASSPSGPSYNEQFF. The CDR3, as DNA: TGTGCCAGCAGCCCGAGCGGGCCCTCCTACAATGAGCAGTTCTTC.

The rearrangement links TRBV29-1 to TRBJ2-6, with TRBD2 matching over 7 bases. Per the germline V gene, CDR1 is SQVTM and CDR2 is ANQGSEA. The CDR3 spans 15 residues. The V and J ends lost 4 bases and 9 bases, in that order; junction bases with no gene match: 12. For the CDR3, the DNA is TGCAGCGTTGGGCAAGGACTAGTCGGAGGCAACGTCCTGACTTTC. The encoded protein is CSVGQGLVGGNVLTF.

This clone was observed a handful of times. The V gene is TRBV9, the J gene TRBJ2-3, with a tentative D call TRBD2 (6 bases). The V gene's germline CDR1 is SGDLS and CDR2 YYNGEE. The germline V and J ends were trimmed by 0 bases and 5 bases, with 13 bases remaining between them. This CDR3 spans 15 amino acids. For the CDR3, the DNA is TGTGCCAGCAGCGTAGGGGTCGTGGGGGGAGATACGCAGTATTTT. Its translation: CASSVGVVGGDTQYF.

V is TRBV27 and J is TRBJ2-7, with 7 nucleotides matching TRBD1. This CDR3 region has 15 residues. Germline values: CDR1 MNHEY, CDR2 SMNVEV (reference sequence). V shed 3 bases, J shed 1 base, and the junction held 6 bases outside the gene matches. CDR3 amino acids: CASSLGTAISYEQYF. The DNA for the CDR3 is TGTGCCAGCAGTTTGGGGACAGCTATATCCTACGAGCAGTACTTC.

The chain recombines TRBV5-1 with TRBJ1-4, with 7 bases fitting TRBD1. Germline-derived CDR1 and CDR2 are SGHRS and YFSETQ. Trimming at V came to 0 bases and at J to 0 bases, leaving 2 bases not matched to a gene. The CDR3 covers 16 residues. The CDR3 DNA reads TGCGCCAGCAGCTTGGGACAGGGAACAACTAATGAAAAACTGTTTTTT. It is translated as CASSLGQGTTNEKLFF. Using reference TRBV5-1 and TRBJ1-4 for the parts outside the CDR3, the full variable domain is KAGVTQTPRYLIKTRGQQVTLSCSPISGHRSVSWYQQTPGQGLQFLFEYFSETQRNKGNFPGRFSGRQFSNSRSEMNVSTLELGDSALYLCASSLGQGTTNEKLFFGSGTQLSVL.

This chain uses TRBV11-2 with TRBJ1-1; D unclear. The germline V and J ends were trimmed by 3 bases and 4 bases, with 18 bases remaining between them. There are 16 residues in the CDR3. Per the germline V gene, CDR1 is SGHAT and CDR2 is FQNNGV. The CDR3 spells CASSFLNPEVSTEAFF. The CDR3 nucleotides read TGTGCCAGCAGCTTTCTGAACCCGGAGGTGAGCACTGAAGCTTTCTTT.

This chain connects TRBV27 to TRBJ2-3; 7 bases agree with TRBD1. With 5 bases clipped from V and 5 bases from J, the junction kept 10 bases outside the gene matches. Germline assignment: CDR1 MNHEY and CDR2 SMNVEV (reference sequence). The CDR3 consists of 15 residues. The CDR3 sequence: CASSPRGQTGDTQYF. CDR3 bases: TGTGCCAGCAGTCCTAGGGGACAGACGGGAGATACGCAGTATTTT.

CDR3 sequence: CSVERSYNEQFF. DNA of the CDR3: TGCAGCGTTGAACGGAGCTACAATGAGCAGTTCTTC. The chain uses TRBV29-1 and TRBJ2-1; D is uncertain. The CDR3 extends over 12 amino acids. Germline loops: CDR1 SQVTM, CDR2 ANQGSEA. Trimming took 2 bases from V and 3 from J, leaving 5 bases between them.

The genes are TRBV18 and TRBJ1-5; D unresolved. Trimming shortened V by 3 bases and J by 5 bases, and 8 bases separated the two germline ends. Germline CDR1 is KGHSH and CDR2 is LQKENI. This CDR3 is built from 13 residues. The chain's CDR3 is CASSPAEDQPQHF. CDR3 nucleotides: TGTGCCAGCTCACCGGCGGAGGATCAGCCCCAGCATTTT.

CDR3 DNA sequence: TGCGCCAGCAGCTTGGCCGCACTAGCGGGAGCGTACGAGCAGTACTTC. Translation: CASSLAALAGAYEQYF. This chain joins TRBV5-1 and TRBJ2-7; 11 bases are shared with TRBD2. Germline V gives CDR1 SGHRS, CDR2 YFSETQ. The ends lost 0 bases at V and 4 bases at J; junction bases unmatched: 6. This CDR3 comprises 16 residues.

The chain recombines TRBV6-4 with TRBJ2-1; 11 bases agree with TRBD2. This CDR3 contains 13 residues. V was pared by 5 bases and J by 8 bases, with 2 bases of the junction left unmatched. Germline V gene data show CDR1 as MRHNA and CDR2 as SNTAGT. In nucleotides, the CDR3 is TGTGCCAGCAGTCAGGGACTAGCGGATGAGCAGTTCTTC. This translates into CASSQGLADEQFF.

The chain links TRBV7-3 to TRBJ2-1; 8 nucleotides line up with TRBD1. The germline CDR1 and CDR2 sequences are SGHTA and FQGTGA. The ends lost 5 bases at V and 6 bases at J; junction bases unmatched: 15. This CDR3 spans 17 amino acids. This CDR3 reads CASSQFSTGGGSNEQFF. Written as DNA, the CDR3 is TGTGCCAGCAGCCAATTCAGTACAGGGGGAGGATCCAATGAGCAGTTCTTC.

The CDR3 loop is CASSPLSGGTGDTQYF. The CDR3 coding sequence is TGTGCCAGCAGCCCTCTTTCGGGCGGGACTGGAGATACGCAGTATTTT. V is TRBV9 and J is TRBJ2-3, with D possibly being TRBD2 (6 bases). Looked up from germline, CDR1 is SGDLS and CDR2 is YYNGEE. V was shortened by 4 bases and J by 5 bases, with 20 bases between the two germline ends. This CDR3 spans 16 amino acids.

The V call is TRBV5-1, the J call TRBJ2-7; D possibly corresponds to TRBD1 (5 bases). The V end lost 0 bases, the J end lost 3 bases, and 10 bases lay between the germline ends. The CDR3 is 14 residues long. Germline V gene sequence: CDR1 SGHRS, CDR2 YFSETQ. In DNA, the CDR3 is TGCGCCAGCAGCTTGGCACTGGACAACTACGAGCAGTACTTC. Protein: CASSLALDNYEQYF. Supplemented by reference TRBV5-1 and TRBJ2-7, the full variable domain reads KAGVTQTPRYLIKTRGQQVTLSCSPISGHRSVSWYQQTPGQGLQFLFEYFSETQRNKGNFPGRFSGRQFSNSRSEMNVSTLELGDSALYLCASSLALDNYEQYFGPGTRLTVT.

V usage is TRBV7-2 and J usage is TRBJ1-5; no reliable D call. CDR3 length equals 14 residues. Looked up from germline, CDR1 is SGHTA and CDR2 is FQGNSA. V lost 2 bases and J lost 4, with 9 bases in between. DNA for the CDR3: TGTGCCAGCAGCTTATCCGACGGGAATCAGCCCCAGCATTTT. Translating it yields CASSLSDGNQPQHF. Filled out from reference TRBV7-2 and TRBJ1-5, the complete variable domain reads GAGVSQSPSNKVTEKGKDVELRCDPISGHTALYWYRQSLGQGLEFLIYFQGNSAPDKSGLPSDRFSAERTGGSVSTLTIQRTQQEDSAVYLCASSLSDGNQPQHFGDGTRLSIL.

This rearrangement joins TRBV19 to TRBJ2-2, with 8 bases identical to TRBD1. V trimming: 6 bases; J trimming: 5 bases; junction bases outside the gene matches: 5. Germline CDR1 reads LNHDA; CDR2 reads SQIVND (reference sequence). The CDR3 runs 14 residues. CDR3 region: CASRSGGATGELFF. The CDR3 region has the DNA TGTGCCAGTAGATCAGGGGGCGCTACCGGGGAGCTGTTTTTT.

The J gene is TRBJ2-7, the V gene TRBV28, with 8 positions matching TRBD2. The CDR3 is made up of 13 amino acids. Per germline, CDR1 MDHEN and CDR2 SYDVKM. V was clipped by 6 bases and J by 3 bases; unmatched bases: 4. The CDR3 DNA sequence: TGTGCCAGCAGAGTAGCGGGATTCTACGAGCAGTACTTC. Translation gives CASRVAGFYEQYF.

On this clone itself: The junction shows a germline mismatch at one end, possibly a read error. J is TRBJ1-1 and V is TRBV7-7; 7 nucleotides align to TRBD1. Per germline, CDR1 SSHAT and CDR2 FNYEAQ (reference sequence). This CDR3 spans 13 amino acids. The CDR3 protein is CASSSQTGSTAFF. In DNA, the CDR3 is TGTGCTAGCAGCTCTCAGACAGGGTCCACAGCTTTCTTT. Variable domain in full (rest from reference TRBV7-7 and TRBJ1-1): GAGVSQSPRYKVTKRGQDVTLRCDPISSHATLYWYQQALGQGPEFLTYFNYEAQPDKSGLPSDRFSAERPEGSISTLTIQRTEQRDSAMYRCASSSQTGSTAFFGQGTRLTVV.

This clone was seen a handful of times. The CDR3 region has the DNA TGTGCCAGTAGTTCCGGACGGGCGGGCAATTCACCCCTCCACTTT. This gives the protein CASSSGRAGNSPLHF. J is TRBJ1-6 and V is TRBV19; D is uncertain. Trimming pared 5 bases from V and 7 bases from J, leaving 15 bases between. CDR1 and CDR2 (germline): LNHDA, SQIVND (reference sequence). The CDR3 covers 15 residues.

The CDR3 nucleotides read TGTGCCAGCAGTGAGACAGGGGGCTGGGGCACTGAAGCTTTCTTT. Protein sequence: CASSETGGWGTEAFF. The chain combines TRBV2 with TRBJ1-1; 10 nucleotides match TRBD1. The CDR3 contains 15 residues. The germline gives CDR1 SNHLY, CDR2 FYNNEI. V was clipped by 3 bases and J by 4 bases; unmatched bases: 5.

This clone was seen only a few times. The genes are TRBV25-1 and TRBJ1-2, with D perhaps TRBD1 (6 bases). This CDR3 comprises 13 residues. Trimming took 11 bases from V and 5 from J, leaving 18 bases between them. The germline CDR1 and CDR2 sequences are MGHDK and SYGVNS. CDR3 residues: CASEGGRYYGYTF. In DNA form, the CDR3 reads TGTGCCTCCGAGGGGGGGAGGTATTATGGCTACACCTTC.

This chain links TRBV28 with TRBJ2-1; D uncertain. The CDR3 consists of 11 residues. In germline, CDR1 is MDHEN, CDR2 SYDVKM. The CDR3 sequence is CSPLVRNEQFF. CDR3 nucleotide sequence: TGTTCCCCGTTAGTCCGCAATGAGCAGTTCTTC. Filled out from reference TRBV28 and TRBJ2-1, the complete variable domain reads DVKVTQSSRYLVKRTGEKVFLECVQDMDHENMFWYRQDPGLGLRLIYFSYDVKMKEKGDIPEGYSVSREKKERFSLILESASTNQTSMYLCSPLVRNEQFFGPGTRLTVL.